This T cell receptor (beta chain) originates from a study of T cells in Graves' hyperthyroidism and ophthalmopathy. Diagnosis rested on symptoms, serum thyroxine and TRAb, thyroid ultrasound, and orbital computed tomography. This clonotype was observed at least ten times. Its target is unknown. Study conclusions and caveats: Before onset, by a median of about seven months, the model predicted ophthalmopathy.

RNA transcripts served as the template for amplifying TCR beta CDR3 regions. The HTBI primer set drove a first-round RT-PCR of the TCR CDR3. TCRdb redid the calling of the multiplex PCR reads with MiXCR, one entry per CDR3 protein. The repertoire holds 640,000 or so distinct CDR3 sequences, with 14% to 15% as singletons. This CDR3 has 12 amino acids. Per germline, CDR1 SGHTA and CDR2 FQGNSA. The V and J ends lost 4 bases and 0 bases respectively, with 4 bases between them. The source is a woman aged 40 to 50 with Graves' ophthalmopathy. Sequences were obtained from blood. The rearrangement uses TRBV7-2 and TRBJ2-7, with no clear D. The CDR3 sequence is CASSSASYEQYF. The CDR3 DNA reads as TGTGCCAGCAGCTCCGCCTCCTACGAGCAGTACTTC.